The entry below gives a single T cell receptor beta chain sequence along with its context. The antigen is unknown. This same CDR3 is encoded by further DNA sequences in the sample. The naive CD8 fraction comprised CD45RO-negative cells positively selected for CCR7 and excluded terminally differentiated effector memory CD45RA+ cells. The CDR3 is 14 amino acids. Between the trimmed V and J ends, which lost 6 bases and 0 bases, there was a span of 12 bases. The V gene's germline CDR1 is MDHEN and CDR2 SYDVKM. This table comes from immunoSEQ multiplex PCR, and its TCRdb copy is limited to in-frame clones, with some not included. The data hold about 2.1 million clones, with 80% to 95% observed a single time. The sample belongs to a study of shared clonotypes between healthy human individuals. Regarding the study as a whole: What limited the represented genetic and exposure-history diversity was the small number of donors.

The genes are TRBV28 and TRBJ2-7; a possible D gene is TRBD2 (5 bases). The TCR sequence derives from a man in his late teens or twenties in good health. Some clones in this sample may be carry-over from other donors' samples. Sequenced: naive CD8+ T cells from PBMCs. In nucleotides, the CDR3 is TGTGCCAGCAGCCCAAGGAGGAGCTCCTACGAGCAGTACTTC. Its translation: CASSPRRSSYEQYF.